These 10 T cell receptor beta chains share one sample of origin, sequenced in a study of blood T cell repertoires in COVID-19. Sequenced by immunoSEQ multiplex PCR; TCRdb stores in-frame clones only, minus some. The table has some 150,000 clones, just over 85% seen once; the top ten hold over 1.5%. The sequenced sample consisted of peripheral blood. Receptors originate from an older woman with acute or convalescent COVID-19.

V is TRBV4-3 and J is TRBJ1-2; D remains unclear. Trimming stripped 1 base from V and 4 bases from J, with 13 bases between. Germline CDR1 LGHNA, CDR2 YSLEER. The CDR3 sequence is 15 residues long. The CDR3 coding sequence is TGCGCCAGCAGCCAAGTCGGGAATCGGGGCTATGGCTACACCTTC. Encoded protein: CASSQVGNRGYGYTF.

The V and J genes are TRBV30 and TRBJ1-5, with D maybe TRBD1 (5 bases). Germline V lookup: CDR1 GTSNPN, CDR2 SVGIG (reference sequence). Trimming left V 2 bases short and J 3 bases short, with 17 bases between. The length of the CDR3 is 16 residues. The CDR3 reads CAWSKTFDRNNQPQHF. In DNA form, the CDR3 reads TGTGCCTGGAGTAAGACTTTTGACAGAAACAATCAGCCCCAGCATTTT.

The chain couples TRBV9 to TRBJ2-3, with 10 bases matching TRBD2. The germline gives CDR1 SGDLS, CDR2 YYNGEE. The CDR3 has 15 residues. Germline trimming cut 1 base from V and 4 bases from J; bases unmatched to any gene: 3. The DNA of the CDR3 is TGTGCCAGCAGCGTAATAAGCGGGGGGGCAGATACGCAGTATTTT. Protein: CASSVISGGADTQYF.

The CDR3 protein is CASSFPMGGDQETQYF. The CDR3 DNA follows: TGTGCCAGCAGCTTCCCCATGGGCGGGGACCAAGAGACCCAGTACTTC. The chain employs TRBV7-2 and TRBJ2-5, with D possibly TRBD2 on 6 matching bases. This CDR3 has 16 amino acids. Between the trimmed V and J ends, which lost 3 bases and 0 bases, there was a span of 14 bases. Germline V gives CDR1 SGHTA, CDR2 FQGNSA. Using reference TRBV7-2 and TRBJ2-5 for the parts outside the CDR3, the full variable domain is GAGVSQSPSNKVTEKGKDVELRCDPISGHTALYWYRQSLGQGLEFLIYFQGNSAPDKSGLPSDRFSAERTGGSVSTLTIQRTQQEDSAVYLCASSFPMGGDQETQYFGPGTRLLVL.

This clone was recorded once. This specimen includes other DNA sequences encoding the same CDR3. The chain combines TRBV5-1 with TRBJ1-1; a weak D match, TRBD1 (6 bases). The CDR3 totals 14 residues. Germline lookup yields CDR1 SGHRS and CDR2 YFSETQ. V lost 0 bases and J lost 4, with 10 bases in between. The CDR3 nucleotides are TGCGCCAGCAGCTTGGACAGGGCGGGCACTGAAGCTTTCTTT. Amino acids: CASSLDRAGTEAFF.

The chain recombines TRBV2 with TRBJ1-3; no firm D call. Trimming removed 3 bases at V and 4 bases at J, with 4 bases between. Germline assignment: CDR1 SNHLY and CDR2 FYNNEI. There are 12 residues in the CDR3. CDR3 sequence (DNA): TGTGCCAGCAGTGAGGGCGGAAACACCATATATTTT. It codes for CASSEGGNTIYF.

This chain joins TRBV3-1 (or the pseudogene TRBV3-2) and TRBJ2-1; 11 bases are a match to TRBD2. The CDR3 runs 16 residues. Per germline, CDR1 LGHDT and CDR2 YNNKEL (reference sequence). J gave up 6 bases and V 4 bases, and 8 bases lay outside the gene matches. The CDR3 reads CASSPETSGMTNEQFF. CDR3 nucleotides: TGTGCCAGCAGCCCCGAGACTAGCGGGATGACCAATGAGCAGTTCTTC.

J is TRBJ2-3 and V is TRBV30; D gene ambiguous. Germline assignment: CDR1 GTSNPN and CDR2 SVGIG (reference sequence). Trimming removed 1 base at V and 2 bases at J, with 19 bases between. The CDR3 totals 17 residues. The CDR3 coding sequence is TGTGCCTGGAGTGGTCTAATGTCACAGCCAACCACAGATACGCAGTATTTT. This gives the protein CAWSGLMSQPTTDTQYF. Full variable domain (remainder filled in from reference TRBV30 and TRBJ2-3): SQTIHQWPATLVQPVGSPLSLECTVEGTSNPNLYWYRQAAGRGLQLLFYSVGIGQISSEVPQNLSASRPQDRQFILSSKKLLLSDSGFYLCAWSGLMSQPTTDTQYFGPGTRLTVL.

This clone was detected a few times. V gene TRBV5-4 combines with J gene TRBJ2-5; possibly TRBD2 for D (5 bases). V dropped 4 bases and J dropped 5 bases, with 18 bases sitting between them. The CDR3 is made up of 15 amino acids. Germline CDR1 reads SGHNT; CDR2 reads YYREEE (reference sequence). DNA for the CDR3: TGTGCCAGCAGCCCCCCGGGGTCAGAAGGCGAGACCCAGTACTTC. Its translation: CASSPPGSEGETQYF.

The rearrangement joins TRBV7-3 to TRBJ1-2; 12 positions agree with TRBD1. J lost 3 bases, V lost 5 bases, and 7 bases had no gene match. CDR1 is SGHTA and CDR2 is FQGTGA in the germline V gene. The CDR3 contains 16 residues. The CDR3 is CASSPGTGGAHYGYTF. CDR3 in DNA: TGTGCCAGCAGCCCAGGGACAGGGGGCGCCCACTATGGCTACACCTTC.